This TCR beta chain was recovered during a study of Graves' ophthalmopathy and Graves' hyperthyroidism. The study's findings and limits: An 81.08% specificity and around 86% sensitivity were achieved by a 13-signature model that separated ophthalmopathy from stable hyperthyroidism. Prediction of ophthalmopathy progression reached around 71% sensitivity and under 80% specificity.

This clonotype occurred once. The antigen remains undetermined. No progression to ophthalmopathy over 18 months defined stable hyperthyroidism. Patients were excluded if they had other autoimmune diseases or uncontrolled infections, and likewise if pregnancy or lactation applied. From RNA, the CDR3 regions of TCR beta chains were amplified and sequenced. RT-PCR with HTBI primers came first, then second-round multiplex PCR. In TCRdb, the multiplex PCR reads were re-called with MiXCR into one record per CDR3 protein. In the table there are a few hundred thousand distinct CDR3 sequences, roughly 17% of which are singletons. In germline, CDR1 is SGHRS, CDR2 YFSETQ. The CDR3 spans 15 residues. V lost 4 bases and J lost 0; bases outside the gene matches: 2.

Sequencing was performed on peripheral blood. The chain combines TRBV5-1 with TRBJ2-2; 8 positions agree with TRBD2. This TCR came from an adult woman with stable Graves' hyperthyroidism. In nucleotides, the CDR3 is TGCGCCAGCAGCGGGGGACTAGCGAACACCGGGGAGCTGTTTTTT. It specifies CASSGGLANTGELFF.